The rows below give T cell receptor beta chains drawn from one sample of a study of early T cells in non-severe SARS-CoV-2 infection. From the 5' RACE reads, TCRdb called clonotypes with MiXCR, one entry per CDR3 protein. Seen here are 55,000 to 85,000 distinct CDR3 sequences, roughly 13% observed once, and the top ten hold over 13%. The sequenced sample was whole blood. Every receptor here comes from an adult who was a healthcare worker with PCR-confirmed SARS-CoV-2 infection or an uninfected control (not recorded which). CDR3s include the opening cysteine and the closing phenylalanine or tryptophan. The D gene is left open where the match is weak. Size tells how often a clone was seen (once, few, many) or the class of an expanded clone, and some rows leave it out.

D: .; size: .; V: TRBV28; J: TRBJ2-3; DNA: TGTGCCAGCTGGGGGGACACAGATACGCAGTATTTT; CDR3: CASWGDTDTQYF
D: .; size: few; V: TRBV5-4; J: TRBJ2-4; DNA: TGTGCCAGCAGAGACGGGGGGCCATCAGACATTCAGTACTTC; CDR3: CASRDGGPSDIQYF
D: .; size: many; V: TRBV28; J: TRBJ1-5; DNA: TGTGCCAGCAGTTTAAAGACGGGGATTAATCAGCCCCAGCATTTT; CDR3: CASSLKTGINQPQHF
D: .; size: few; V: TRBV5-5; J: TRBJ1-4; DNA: TGTGCCAGCAGCTTAGCGTTGGGGGATGAAAAACTGTTTTTT; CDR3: CASSLALGDEKLFF
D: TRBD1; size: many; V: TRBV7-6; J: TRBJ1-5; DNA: TGTGCCAGCAGCCCCAGCGGCGACAGGGGGATCCAGCCCCAGCATTTT; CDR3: CASSPSGDRGIQPQHF
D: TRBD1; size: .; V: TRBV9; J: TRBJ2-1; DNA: TGTGCCAGCAGCGGCGGACAGGCCCACAATGAGCAGTTCTTC; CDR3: CASSGGQAHNEQFF
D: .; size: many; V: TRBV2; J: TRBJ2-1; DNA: TGTGCCAGCAGGGAAAACAATGAGCAGTTCTTC; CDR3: CASRENNEQFF
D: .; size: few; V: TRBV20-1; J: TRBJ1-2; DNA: TGCAGTGCTAGAACTCCGGGACGACCCGTGGAGATCTATGGCTACACCTTC; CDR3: CSARTPGRPVEIYGYTF
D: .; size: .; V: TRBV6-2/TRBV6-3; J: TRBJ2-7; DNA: TGTGCCAGCAGTTGGGGGTTCTCCTACGAGCAGTACTTC; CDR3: CASSWGFSYEQYF
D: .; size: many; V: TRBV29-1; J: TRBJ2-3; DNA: TGCAGCGTTGCGGGGAGCGCAGATACGCAGTATTTT; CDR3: CSVAGSADTQYF
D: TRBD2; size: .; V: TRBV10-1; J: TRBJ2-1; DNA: TGCGCCAGCAGTTTAGCCGGGGGGTCCAATGAGCAGTTCTTC; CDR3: CASSLAGGSNEQFF